This entry is about one TCR beta chain. Its matching antigen is unknown. The source of the sample is a study of shared clonotypes between healthy human individuals. Study findings and constraints: It was only blood that was sampled, and tissue repertoires likely differ. The generation probabilities recorded for non-shared clonotypes fell below those of clonotypes shared by all four donors.

Sorted-subset replicate PCR reactions were performed with 200 ng DNA, corresponding to roughly 30,000 T cell genomes. Only in-frame clones appear in the TCRdb table, and some are missing; sequencing was by immunoSEQ multiplex PCR. The sample carries more than 600,000 clones, about 90% recorded once. The length of the CDR3 is 17 residues. The germline V and J ends were trimmed by 0 bases and 0 bases, with 12 bases remaining between them. Germline V CDR1 and CDR2: LGHNA, YSLEER. Terminally differentiated effector memory CD45RA+ cells were excluded by CCR7 positive selection of CD45RO-negative cells. Study donors comprised healthy, HIV-negative adults devoid of recent acute infection or vaccination.

The TCR comes from a man aged 25 to 45 in good health. The sequenced sample was naive CD8+ T cells sorted from blood. V is TRBV4-3 and J is TRBJ1-3, with unresolved D. The chain's CDR3 is CASSQEDPNHSGNTIYF. As DNA, the CDR3 is TGCGCCAGCAGCCAAGAAGATCCGAACCACTCTGGAAACACCATATATTTT.